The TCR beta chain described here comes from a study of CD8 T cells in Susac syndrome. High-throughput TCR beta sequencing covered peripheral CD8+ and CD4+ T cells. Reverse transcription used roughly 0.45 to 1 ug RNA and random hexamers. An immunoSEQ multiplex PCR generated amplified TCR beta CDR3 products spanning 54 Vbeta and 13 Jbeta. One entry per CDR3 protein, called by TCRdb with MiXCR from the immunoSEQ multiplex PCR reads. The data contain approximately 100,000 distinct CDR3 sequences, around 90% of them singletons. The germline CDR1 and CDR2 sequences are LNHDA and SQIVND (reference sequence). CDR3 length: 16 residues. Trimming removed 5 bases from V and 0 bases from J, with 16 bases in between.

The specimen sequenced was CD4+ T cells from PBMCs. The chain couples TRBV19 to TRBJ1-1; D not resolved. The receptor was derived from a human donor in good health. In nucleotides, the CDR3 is TGTGCCAGTAGTTCCGTGTTTGGGATATTGAACACTGAAGCTTTCTTT. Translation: CASSSVFGILNTEAFF.